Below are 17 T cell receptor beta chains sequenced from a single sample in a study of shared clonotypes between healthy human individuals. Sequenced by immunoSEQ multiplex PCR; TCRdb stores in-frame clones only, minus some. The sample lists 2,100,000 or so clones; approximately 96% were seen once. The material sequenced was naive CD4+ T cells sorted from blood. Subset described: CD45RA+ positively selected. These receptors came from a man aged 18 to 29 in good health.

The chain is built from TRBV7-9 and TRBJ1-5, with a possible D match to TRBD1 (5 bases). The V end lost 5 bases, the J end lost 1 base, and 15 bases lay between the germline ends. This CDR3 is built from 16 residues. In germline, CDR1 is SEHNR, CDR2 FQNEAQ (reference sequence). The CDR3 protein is CASSPPEWGSNQPQHF. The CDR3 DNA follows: TGTGCCAGCAGCCCCCCCGAGTGGGGGAGCAATCAGCCCCAGCATTTT. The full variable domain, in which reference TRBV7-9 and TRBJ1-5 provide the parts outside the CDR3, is DTGVSQNPRHKITKRGQNVTFRCDPISEHNRLYWYRQTLGQGPEFLTYFQNEAQLEKSRLLSDRFSAERPKGSFSTLEIQRTEQGDSAMYLCASSPPEWGSNQPQHFGDGTRLSIL.

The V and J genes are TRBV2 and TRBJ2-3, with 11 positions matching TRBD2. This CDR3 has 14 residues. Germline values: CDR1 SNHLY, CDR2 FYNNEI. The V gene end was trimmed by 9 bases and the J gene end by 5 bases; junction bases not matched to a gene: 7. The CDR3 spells CASQLAGVGDTQYF. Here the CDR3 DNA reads TGTGCCAGTCAACTAGCGGGGGTGGGAGATACGCAGTATTTT.

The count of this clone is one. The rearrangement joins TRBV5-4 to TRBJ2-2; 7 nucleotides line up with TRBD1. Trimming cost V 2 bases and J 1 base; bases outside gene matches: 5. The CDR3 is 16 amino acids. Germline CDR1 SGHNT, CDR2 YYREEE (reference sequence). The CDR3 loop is CASSFWTGRNTGELFF. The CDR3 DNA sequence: TGTGCCAGCAGCTTTTGGACAGGACGGAACACCGGGGAGCTGTTTTTT.

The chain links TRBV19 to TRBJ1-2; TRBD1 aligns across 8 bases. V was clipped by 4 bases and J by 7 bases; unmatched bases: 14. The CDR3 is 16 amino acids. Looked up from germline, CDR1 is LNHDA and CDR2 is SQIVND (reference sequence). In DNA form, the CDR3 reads TGTGCCAGTAGTACCATATCGACAGGGGCTCACTCTGGCTACACCTTC. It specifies CASSTISTGAHSGYTF.

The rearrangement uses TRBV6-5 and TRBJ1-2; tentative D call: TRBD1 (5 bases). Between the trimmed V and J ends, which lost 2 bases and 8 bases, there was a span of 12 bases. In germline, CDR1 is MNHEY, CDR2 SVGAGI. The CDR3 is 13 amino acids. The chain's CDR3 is CASSYASGIGYTF. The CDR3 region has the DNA TGTGCCAGCAGTTACGCTTCAGGGATCGGCTACACCTTC.

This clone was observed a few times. The CDR3 sequence is CASLSWNTEAFF. DNA of the CDR3: TGTGCCAGCCTGTCCTGGAACACTGAAGCTTTCTTT. The gene calls are TRBV2 and TRBJ1-1; D remains unclear. Trimming pared 8 bases from V and 1 base from J, leaving 8 bases between. The CDR3 runs 12 residues. CDR1 and CDR2 (germline): SNHLY, FYNNEI.

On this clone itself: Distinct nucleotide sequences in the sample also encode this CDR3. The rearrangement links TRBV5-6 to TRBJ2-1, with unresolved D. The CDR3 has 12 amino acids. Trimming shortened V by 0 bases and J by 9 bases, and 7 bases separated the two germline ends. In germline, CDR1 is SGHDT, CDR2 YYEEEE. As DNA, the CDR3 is TGTGCCAGCAGCTTGGTGAGTGGTGAGCAGTTCTTC. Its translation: CASSLVSGEQFF. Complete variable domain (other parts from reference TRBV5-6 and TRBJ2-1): DAGVTQSPTHLIKTRGQQVTLRCSPKSGHDTVSWYQQALGQGPQFIFQYYEEEERQRGNFPDRFSGHQFPNYSSELNVNALLLGDSALYLCASSLVSGEQFFGPGTRLTVL.

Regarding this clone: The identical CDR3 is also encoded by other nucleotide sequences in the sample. CDR3 protein: CASSLGGYGYTF. The CDR3 DNA sequence: TGTGCCAGCAGCCTTGGAGGCTATGGCTACACCTTC. This chain joins TRBV28 and TRBJ1-2, with D unclear. The CDR3 extends over 12 amino acids. The V end lost 6 bases, the J end lost 4 bases, and 9 bases lay between the germline ends. Looked up from germline, CDR1 is MDHEN and CDR2 is SYDVKM.

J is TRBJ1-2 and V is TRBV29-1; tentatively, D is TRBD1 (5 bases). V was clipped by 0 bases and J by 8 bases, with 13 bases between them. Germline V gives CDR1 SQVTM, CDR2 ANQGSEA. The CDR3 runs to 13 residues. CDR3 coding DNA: TGCAGCGTTGAAGATGCGACAGACCCCGGCTACACCTTC. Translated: CSVEDATDPGYTF.

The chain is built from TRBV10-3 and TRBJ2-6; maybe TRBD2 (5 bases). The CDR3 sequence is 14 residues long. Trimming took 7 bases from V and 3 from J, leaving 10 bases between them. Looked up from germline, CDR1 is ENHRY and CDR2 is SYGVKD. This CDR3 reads CAINWGDGANVLTF. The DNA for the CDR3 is TGTGCCATCAACTGGGGAGATGGGGCCAACGTCCTGACTTTC.

The CDR3 sequence is CASYSGTQETQYF. The DNA of the CDR3 is TGTGCCAGCTATTCCGGGACTCAAGAGACCCAGTACTTC. The chain joins TRBV18 to TRBJ2-5, with D possibly being TRBD2 (6 bases). The germline V gene encodes CDR1 KGHSH and CDR2 LQKENI. The CDR3 covers 13 residues. V shed 7 bases and J shed 2 bases, with 11 bases lying between them.

The chain's CDR3 is CASSPPGRFSGNTIYF. The CDR3 DNA is TGTGCCAGCTCACCACCGGGAAGGTTCTCTGGAAACACCATATATTTT. The gene calls are TRBV18 and TRBJ1-3; D remains unclear. This CDR3 has 16 amino acids. V was shortened by 0 bases and J by 0 bases, with 9 bases between the two germline ends. Germline V lookup: CDR1 KGHSH, CDR2 LQKENI. The full variable domain, rest sourced from reference TRBV18 and TRBJ1-3, is NAGVMQNPRHLVRRRGQEARLRCSPMKGHSHVYWYRQLPEEGLKFMVYLQKENIIDESGMPKERFSAEFPKEGPSILRIQQVVRGDSAAYFCASSPPGRFSGNTIYFGEGSWLTVV.

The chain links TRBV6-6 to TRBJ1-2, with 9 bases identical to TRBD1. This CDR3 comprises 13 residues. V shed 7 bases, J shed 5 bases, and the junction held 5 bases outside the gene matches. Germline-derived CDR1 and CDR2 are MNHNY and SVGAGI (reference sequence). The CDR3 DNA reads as TGTGCCAGCATGCTACAGGGGGCTTATGGCTACACCTTC. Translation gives CASMLQGAYGYTF.

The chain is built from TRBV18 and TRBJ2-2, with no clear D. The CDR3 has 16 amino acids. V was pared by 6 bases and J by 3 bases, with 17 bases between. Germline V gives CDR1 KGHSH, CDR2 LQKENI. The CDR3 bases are TGTGCCAGCTCCCTCTACGGCAGGAGAGACACCGGGGAGCTGTTTTTT. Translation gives CASSLYGRRDTGELFF.

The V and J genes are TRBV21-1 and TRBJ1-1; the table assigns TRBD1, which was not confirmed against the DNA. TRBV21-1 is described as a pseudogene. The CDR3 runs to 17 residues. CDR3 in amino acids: CASSKKPKGQEHTEAFF. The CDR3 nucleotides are TGTGCCAGCAGCAAAAAGCCCAAGGGGCAGGAGCACACTGAAGCTTTCTTT.

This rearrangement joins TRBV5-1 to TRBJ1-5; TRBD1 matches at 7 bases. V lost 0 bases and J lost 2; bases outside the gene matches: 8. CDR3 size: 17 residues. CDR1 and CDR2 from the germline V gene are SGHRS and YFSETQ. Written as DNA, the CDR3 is TGCGCCAGCAGCTTGGTCGCAGGGGGGCTAGGCAATCAGCCCCAGCATTTT. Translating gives CASSLVAGGLGNQPQHF.

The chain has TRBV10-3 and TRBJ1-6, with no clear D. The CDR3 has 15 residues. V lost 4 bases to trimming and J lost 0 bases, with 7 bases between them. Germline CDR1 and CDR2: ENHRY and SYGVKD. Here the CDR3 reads CAISVGSSYNSPLHF. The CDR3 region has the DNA TGTGCCATCAGTGTGGGGAGCTCCTATAATTCACCCCTCCACTTT.